These T cell receptor beta chains were read from a single sample in a study of blood T cell dynamics during melanoma immunotherapy. Sequencing used immunoSEQ multiplex PCR; TCRdb keeps in-frame clones, though not all of them. The sample has 13,000 to 15,000 clones, around nine tenths seen once. The sequences come from blood, collected from a patient treated with checkpoint blockade. These TCRs come from a human donor with melanoma. CDR3s include the opening cysteine and the closing phenylalanine or tryptophan. A D gene is named only where the DNA matches it firmly. Size is stated for part of the rows, as once, few or many counts, or as a class when the clone is expanded.

CASSPGRWDRGLVNEKLFF	TGTGCCAGCAGCCCGGGGAGGTGGGACAGGGGTCTAGTAAATGAAAAACTGTTTTTT	TRBD1	TRBJ1-4	TRBV7-2	NA
CASSSRDPVHF	TGTGCCAGCAGTTCCCGGGACCCAGTCCATTTT	NA	TRBJ1-5	TRBV28	NA
CASSKAWASYEQYF	TGTGCCAGCAGCAAAGCGTGGGCCAGCTACGAGCAGTACTTC	NA	TRBJ2-7	TRBV21-1	NA
CASSLGTGVYEQYF	TGTGCCAGCAGCTTGGGGACAGGGGTATACGAGCAGTACTTC	TRBD1	TRBJ2-7	TRBV7-3	NA
CASSQDQAGNYGYTF	TGCGCCAGCAGCCAAGATCAGGCAGGAAACTATGGCTACACCTTC	NA	TRBJ1-2	TRBV4-1	NA
CASGGQGAVAFF	TGTGCCAGCGGGGGACAGGGGGCGGTGGCTTTCTTT	TRBD1	TRBJ1-1	TRBV19	NA
CASTGHSGNTIYF	TGTGCCAGCACTGGGCACTCGGGAAACACCATATATTTT	NA	TRBJ1-3	TRBV2	NA
CASSISVGANVLTF	TGTGCCAGTAGTATTTCGGTTGGGGCCAACGTCCTGACTTTC	NA	TRBJ2-6	TRBV19	NA
CASTLGSGREKETQYF	TGTGCTAGCACCCTAGGAAGCGGGAGGGAAAAAGAGACCCAGTACTTC	TRBD2	TRBJ2-5	TRBV7-7	NA
CASSLDSWTFYEQYF	TGTGCCAGCAGCTTAGATTCCTGGACTTTCTACGAGCAGTACTTC	NA	TRBJ2-7	TRBV7-8	few
CASSLWDSNTGELFF	TGTGCCAGCAGTTTGTGGGACAGCAACACCGGGGAGCTGTTTTTT	TRBD1	TRBJ2-2	TRBV28	once
CASSYSTGGWYGYTF	TGTGCCAGCAGTTACTCGACAGGGGGTTGGTATGGCTACACCTTC	TRBD1	TRBJ1-2	TRBV6-6	NA
CASSLQATNEKLFF	TGTGCCAGCAGTCTACAGGCAACTAATGAAAAACTGTTTTTT	NA	TRBJ1-4	TRBV6-1	NA
CASSSIGNLGTRRKNEQFF	TGTGCCAGCAGCTCTATAGGGAACCTCGGGACTAGGCGTAAAAATGAGCAGTTCTTC	TRBD2	TRBJ2-1	TRBV7-2	once
CASSLGWREHNEQFF	TGTGCCAGCAGCTTGGGCTGGCGGGAGCACAATGAGCAGTTCTTC	TRBD2	TRBJ2-1	TRBV5-5	NA
CSVEWSRPNTGELFF	TGCAGCGTTGAGTGGTCTCGACCAAACACCGGGGAGCTGTTTTTT	NA	TRBJ2-2	TRBV29-1	NA
CASSRRRSMNNEQFF	TGTGCCAGCAGCCGGAGACGAAGTATGAACAATGAGCAGTTCTTC	NA	TRBJ2-1	TRBV5-6	NA
CASSFKAGGDTQYF	TGCGCCAGCAGCTTCAAAGCGGGAGGAGATACGCAGTATTTT	TRBD2	TRBJ2-3	TRBV5-1	NA
CASSLGLAGDEQFF	TGTGCTAGCAGCTTAGGACTAGCGGGAGATGAGCAGTTCTTC	TRBD2	TRBJ2-1	TRBV7-7	NA
CASSLQLPDGTFYEQYF	TGTGCCAGCAGTTTACAGTTGCCAGACGGGACATTCTACGAGCAGTACTTC	NA	TRBJ2-7	TRBV27	NA
CASSLDLGASLNTEAFF	TGTGCCAGCAGCTTAGACTTGGGGGCAAGCTTAAACACTGAAGCTTTCTTT	NA	TRBJ1-1	TRBV7-6	NA
CASSLGGTEGQTQYF	TGCGCCAGCAGCTTGGGGGGAACGGAAGGTCAAACGCAGTATTTT	NA	TRBJ2-3	TRBV5-1	NA